This entry describes one T cell receptor beta chain. Antigen: not known. This entry is derived from a study of cytomegalovirus exposure and HLA in healthy donors. Overall study results and limits: Using a false discovery rate of 0.05, a later analysis showed that 16,951 TCR beta sequences were associated with HLA alleles. Common viral pathogens (according to a later analysis) appeared linked to several of the most significant clusters. Association of a missense DCLRE1C variant with TCR beta V- and J-gene trimming was reported in a later analysis. Sequencing depth across donors, presence/absence analyses assumed, was roughly uniform.

The PCR ran on 60 Vbeta and 13 Jbeta primers. This table comes from immunoSEQ multiplex PCR, and its TCRdb copy is limited to in-frame clones, with some not included. Altogether under 200,000 clones are present, about four fifths being singletons, with the ten largest covering about 13%. The CDR3 contains 12 residues. The gene calls are TRBV21-1 and TRBJ1-1; TRBD1 is the table's D call and was not checked against the DNA. TRBV21-1 is shown as a pseudogene. The sequenced sample was PBMCs. This clonotype originated in a woman aged 45-65 years in good health and CMV-seronegative. CDR3 loop: CAGQQGNTEAFF. In nucleotides, the CDR3 is TGTGCCGGACAACAGGGGAACACTGAAGCTTTCTTT.